The 9 T cell receptor beta chains listed next were all sequenced from one sample in a study of beta chain features in type 1 diabetes. These TCRs are of unknown antigen specificity. Broader study findings: Moderate but significant shortening of TCRB CDR3s was recorded in all four CD4+ subsets from Type 1 diabetes patients.

Expressed TCRB transcripts were sequenced, since all the RNA that had been isolated was reverse transcribed. Assay used: immunoSEQ multiplex PCR; TCRdb lists only in-frame clones, some missing. The sample contains 100,000 to 150,000 clones, roughly 10% of which appear only once. The sequenced material came from central memory CD4+ T cells from blood. The source of these receptors is a man aged 30 to 39 with type 1 diabetes.

This clone was observed at least ten times. The chain links TRBV4-2 to TRBJ2-5, with D possibly being TRBD2 (5 bases). The CDR3 is 15 residues long. V lost 3 bases to trimming and J lost 1 base, with 12 bases between them. In germline, CDR1 is LGHNA, CDR2 YNFKEQ. CDR3 DNA: TGTGCCAGCAGCCAGGCCGGGGATAGCCAAGAGACCCAGTACTTC. This codes for CASSQAGDSQETQYF.

This clone was counted many times. The chain links TRBV6-5 to TRBJ2-1, with TRBD2 matching over 10 bases. This CDR3 region has 16 residues. Per the germline V gene, CDR1 is MNHEY and CDR2 is SVGAGI. The J segment lost 10 bases and the V segment lost 0 bases, leaving 9 bases of the junction unmatched. This CDR3 reads CASSYSDKRGGGEQFF. CDR3 sequence (DNA): TGTGCCAGCAGTTACTCGGATAAGCGGGGGGGCGGGGAGCAGTTCTTC.

In this sample, this clone turned up a few times. This chain links TRBV29-1 with TRBJ2-3, with D perhaps matching TRBD2 (7 bases). The CDR3 spans 14 residues. V was cut by 4 bases and J by 2 bases, with 13 bases left in between. The germline V gene has CDR1 SQVTM and CDR2 ANQGSEA. CDR3 DNA: TGCAGCGTTGTAGAGGGGGGGTACACAGATACGCAGTATTTT. Protein sequence: CSVVEGGYTDTQYF.

V usage is TRBV30 and J usage is TRBJ1-4; a possible D gene is TRBD1 (5 bases). This CDR3 has 13 residues. Germline V gives CDR1 GTSNPN, CDR2 SVGIG (reference sequence). V was clipped by 1 base and J by 8 bases, with 11 bases between them. In nucleotides, the CDR3 is TGTGCCTGGAGTGACGACAGTAGCGAAAAACTGTTTTTT. The encoded protein is CAWSDDSSEKLFF. The full variable domain, completed using reference TRBV30 and TRBJ1-4, is SQTIHQWPATLVQPVGSPLSLECTVEGTSNPNLYWYRQAAGRGLQLLFYSVGIGQISSEVPQNLSASRPQDRQFILSSKKLLLSDSGFYLCAWSDDSSEKLFFGSGTQLSVL.

This clone was found many times. The gene calls are TRBV7-9 and TRBJ2-6; perhaps TRBD1 as D (5 bases). Deletions cut 5 bases from V and 4 bases from J, with 15 bases between. The CDR3 extends over 16 amino acids. Germline-derived CDR1 and CDR2 are SEHNR and FQNEAQ (reference sequence). The CDR3 sequence is CASSLSWGYGANVLTF. CDR3 nucleotide sequence: TGTGCCAGCAGCCTCTCCTGGGGCTACGGGGCCAACGTCCTGACTTTC.

This clone was picked up a small number of times. The gene calls are TRBV20-1 and TRBJ1-1, with TRBD1 identical over 7 bases. CDR3 size: 11 residues. CDR1 DFQATT and CDR2 SNEGSKA come from the germline V gene (reference sequence). V was clipped by 5 bases and J by 6 bases; unmatched bases: 3. In nucleotides, the CDR3 is TGCAGTGCTCACGGACAGGCTGAAGCTTTCTTT. This translates into CSAHGQAEAFF.

The chain combines TRBV7-2 with TRBJ2-2; 7 bases align to TRBD1. V lost 5 bases to trimming and J lost 4 bases; unmatched junction nucleotides: 7. The CDR3 is 15 amino acids. The germline gives CDR1 SGHTA, CDR2 FQGNSA. Written as DNA, the CDR3 is TGTGCCAGCAGCCACCGACAGGGAGCCACCGGGGAGCTGTTTTTT. This codes for CASSHRQGATGELFF.

This clone was found a few times. The chain joins TRBV30 to TRBJ2-5, with 9 bases that match TRBD2. Germline CDR1 and CDR2: GTSNPN and SVGIG (reference sequence). This CDR3 is 13 amino acids long. With V trimmed by 3 bases and J by 5 bases, 4 bases remained unmatched. CDR3 residues: CAWRGLAWETQYF. CDR3 DNA: TGTGCCTGGAGGGGACTAGCTTGGGAGACCCAGTACTTC. The full variable domain, completed using reference TRBV30 and TRBJ2-5, is SQTIHQWPATLVQPVGSPLSLECTVEGTSNPNLYWYRQAAGRGLQLLFYSVGIGQISSEVPQNLSASRPQDRQFILSSKKLLLSDSGFYLCAWRGLAWETQYFGPGTRLLVL.

This clone was observed a handful of times. The V gene is TRBV5-6, the J gene TRBJ1-1, with 10 nucleotides matching TRBD1. This CDR3 is 14 amino acids long. Germline CDR1 reads SGHDT; CDR2 reads YYEEEE. After removal of 4 bases from V and 5 bases from J, the junction contained 5 bases not matched to a gene. The CDR3 reads CASSLDRGGTEAFF. CDR3 DNA: TGTGCCAGCAGCCTGGACAGGGGGGGAACTGAAGCTTTCTTT.